Listed here are 9 T cell receptor beta chains from one sample, sequenced in a study of lymphopenia after photon versus proton radiotherapy (dated by TCRdb to the late 2010s). Libraries were prepared through the immunoSEQ multiplex PCR assay. In TCRdb, the immuneACCESS table is reduced to in-frame sequences with V and J assigned. These tables do not hold every clone; where another copy was compared, an unresolved V gene accounts for under half, and the others remain unexplained. This sample gives tens of thousands of clones in total; 80% to 90% of them show up just once. The top ten constitute more than 1.2% of the sample. The sample here was peripheral blood, taken from a patient treated with proton-based radiotherapy. The receptors derive from a man in his sixties with pancreatic cancer.

The CDR3 DNA follows: TGTGCCAGCAGGGCAGGGCCTAACACTGAAGCTTTCTTT. It specifies CASRAGPNTEAFF. The chain combines TRBV7-2 with TRBJ1-1; a weak D match, TRBD1 (5 bases). This CDR3 region has 13 residues. The germline V and J ends were trimmed by 6 bases and 2 bases, with 10 bases remaining between them. Looked up from germline, CDR1 is SGHTA and CDR2 is FQGNSA.

V usage is TRBV5-1 and J usage is TRBJ2-3; 7 bases fit TRBD2. J gave up 0 bases and V 7 bases, and 8 bases lay outside the gene matches. Germline V lookup: CDR1 SGHRS, CDR2 YFSETQ. CDR3 length: 15 amino acids. The CDR3: CASGLLGGSTDTQYF. The CDR3 region has the DNA TGCGCCAGCGGCCTATTGGGGGGGAGCACAGATACGCAGTATTTT. Complete variable domain (other parts from reference TRBV5-1 and TRBJ2-3): KAGVTQTPRYLIKTRGQQVTLSCSPISGHRSVSWYQQTPGQGLQFLFEYFSETQRNKGNFPGRFSGRQFSNSRSEMNVSTLELGDSALYLCASGLLGGSTDTQYFGPGTRLTVL.

This clone has more than one count but fewer than ten. The chain recombines TRBV15 with TRBJ2-7; D ambiguous. The CDR3 runs 15 residues. From germline, CDR1 is LNHNV and CDR2 YYDKDF (reference sequence). V was cut by 0 bases and J by 2 bases, with 11 bases left in between. The CDR3 is CATSREWLGPYEQYF. CDR3 in DNA: TGTGCCACCAGCAGAGAGTGGCTTGGTCCCTACGAGCAGTACTTC.

The V call is TRBV6-1, the J call TRBJ2-4, with D perhaps matching TRBD2 (6 bases). Germline V gene lookup returns CDR1 MNHNS and CDR2 SASEGT. The CDR3 has 11 residues. V lost 3 bases, J lost 11 bases, and 8 bases lay in between. Here the CDR3 DNA reads TGTGCCAGCAGTGAGGGGGACTTTCAGTACTTC. Translated: CASSEGDFQYF.

V is TRBV7-9 and J is TRBJ2-1, with 9 nucleotides matching TRBD1. CDR1 is SEHNR, CDR2 FQNEAQ, per germline (reference sequence). There are 16 residues in the CDR3. The V gene end was trimmed by 8 bases and the J gene end by 5 bases; junction bases not matched to a gene: 13. The CDR3 sequence is CASYPEQGARNNEQFF. In nucleotides, the CDR3 is TGTGCCAGCTATCCTGAACAGGGGGCGCGGAACAATGAGCAGTTCTTC.

This chain joins TRBV6-5 and TRBJ1-1, with no clear D. The CDR3 is made up of 15 amino acids. Germline loops: CDR1 MNHEY, CDR2 SVGAGI. Trimming shortened V by 5 bases and J by 1 base, and 14 bases separated the two germline ends. In DNA, the CDR3 is TGTGCCAGCAGTATCAGGCCGGGCCCGAACACTGAAGCTTTCTTT. Protein: CASSIRPGPNTEAFF.

The chain recombines TRBV29-1 with TRBJ1-1, with D possibly being TRBD1 (5 bases). This CDR3 region has 9 residues. Germline CDR1 SQVTM, CDR2 ANQGSEA. With 4 bases removed from V and 8 bases from J, the gap between germline ends came to 5 bases. DNA for the CDR3: TGCAGCGTTGGACAGGAAGCTTTCTTT. This gives the protein CSVGQEAFF. Full variable domain (outside the CDR3, taken from reference TRBV29-1 and TRBJ1-1): SAVISQKPSRDICQRGTSLTIQCQVDSQVTMMFWYRQQPGQSLTLIATANQGSEATYESGFVIDKFPISRPNLTFSTLTVSNMSPEDSSIYLCSVGQEAFFGQGTRLTVV.

The rearrangement uses TRBV30 and TRBJ2-3; 8 nucleotides agree with TRBD1. J was trimmed by 3 bases and V by 2 bases; bases with no gene match: 7. Germline V gene sequence: CDR1 GTSNPN, CDR2 SVGIG (reference sequence). This CDR3 is 15 amino acids long. The CDR3 is CAWSRQGIITDTQYF. The CDR3 nucleotides read TGTGCCTGGAGTCGACAGGGGATTATTACAGATACGCAGTATTTT.

Of note for this clone: No DNA is shown, since the ends of the CDR3 on it are uncertain; the CDR3 is the one TCRdb lists. The CDR3 is CSVDWGRGSKDRTF. The rearrangement links TRBV29-1 to TRBJ1-2; the table calls TRBD1, which could not be checked here. Inclusive of both ends, the CDR3 amounts to 14 amino acids. Per the germline V gene, CDR1 is SQVTM and CDR2 is ANQGSEA.